The TCR beta chain under discussion was sequenced for a study of shared clonotypes between healthy human individuals. Whole-study results and caveats: The generation probabilities recorded for non-shared clonotypes fell below those of clonotypes shared by all four donors. Sorted-subset sequencing was shown by rarefaction to be incomplete despite large depth.

Assay runs were performed at deep level. Several immunoSEQ plates received, in even portions, the genomic DNA of each subset. TCRdb's table, derived via immunoSEQ multiplex PCR, lists solely in-frame clones and lacks some. The data show over 1.5 million clones, about 98% seen once. To note about this clone: Antigen specificity is unknown.

The CDR3 covers 13 residues. Looked up from germline, CDR1 is SQVTM and CDR2 is ANQGSEA. Trimming removed 5 bases at V and 0 bases at J, with 8 bases between. Sequencing was performed on naive CD4+ T cells sorted from blood. Subset defined: CD45RA+ positively selected. The source is a man aged 30-40 years in good health. V gene TRBV29-1 combines with J gene TRBJ1-5; a possible D gene is TRBD1 (6 bases). CDR3 loop: CSVLQGSNQPQHF. CDR3 coding DNA: TGCAGCGTTCTACAGGGTAGCAATCAGCCCCAGCATTTT.